One sample yielded the 24 T cell receptor beta chains listed below, sequenced in a study of cytomegalovirus exposure and HLA in healthy donors. The study ran its PCR with 60 Vbeta and 13 Jbeta primers. Clones were read by immunoSEQ multiplex PCR, and TCRdb kept only the in-frame ones, dropping some. The sample yields approximately 190,000 clones, approximately 86% seen once. The sample consisted of PBMCs. These TCRs come from a boy younger than 10 in good health and CMV-seronegative.

V and J are TRBV11-2 and TRBJ1-4; TRBD1 is a possible D gene (5 bases). V dropped 4 bases and J dropped 0 bases, with 18 bases sitting between them. This CDR3 contains 18 residues. In germline, CDR1 is SGHAT, CDR2 FQNNGV. Written as DNA, the CDR3 is TGTGCCAGCAGCTGGGGATCGGGACTCACTTCAACTAATGAAAAACTGTTTTTT. It translates to CASSWGSGLTSTNEKLFF.

Points on this clone: Relative to the germline gene, one junction end is altered; a read error may explain this. In the same sample, other DNA sequences code for this CDR3. This chain connects TRBV6-5 to TRBJ2-1; 9 bases line up with TRBD2. The germline CDR1 and CDR2 sequences are MNHEY and SVGAGI. This CDR3 comprises 15 residues. Here the CDR3 reads CASRLERGVRNEQFF. CDR3 DNA sequence: TGCGCCAGCAGGCTCGAGCGGGGGGTACGCAATGAGCAGTTCTTC.

The chain couples TRBV5-5 to TRBJ1-2; 8 bases map to TRBD1. Germline V gene data show CDR1 as SGHKS and CDR2 as YYEKEE (reference sequence). Trimming cost V 4 bases and J 7 bases; bases outside gene matches: 9. The length of the CDR3 is 14 residues. CDR3 DNA sequence: TGTGCCAGCAGCCGGACAGGGTTGGGTCGTGGCTACACCTTC. The encoded protein is CASSRTGLGRGYTF. Variable domain in full (rest from reference TRBV5-5 and TRBJ1-2): DAGVTQSPTHLIKTRGQQVTLRCSPISGHKSVSWYQQVLGQGPQFIFQYYEKEERGRGNFPDRFSARQFPNYSSELNVNALLLGDSALYLCASSRTGLGRGYTFGSGTRLTVV.

This clone was observed a few times. The J gene is TRBJ2-7, the V gene TRBV5-4; 7 positions agree with TRBD2. V was pared by 2 bases and J by 6 bases, with 11 bases of the junction left unmatched. This CDR3 has 15 residues. Per germline, CDR1 SGHNT and CDR2 YYREEE (reference sequence). The CDR3 DNA is TGTGCCAGCAGCTTCGGACTAACGGGGGGAACCGAGCAGTACTTC. Protein product: CASSFGLTGGTEQYF.

The V gene is TRBV5-4, the J gene TRBJ2-1, with 7 bases lining up with TRBD2. CDR1 and CDR2 from the germline V gene are SGHNT and YYREEE (reference sequence). After removal of 6 bases from V and 7 bases from J, the junction contained 13 bases not matched to a gene. This CDR3 spans 15 amino acids. CDR3 region: CASKIGLGPQNEQFF. Written as DNA, the CDR3 is TGTGCCAGCAAGATCGGACTAGGCCCCCAAAATGAGCAGTTCTTC.

The genes are TRBV5-1 and TRBJ1-4; no clear D. This CDR3 has 16 amino acids. Trimming took 0 bases from V and 1 from J, leaving 10 bases between them. Per germline, CDR1 SGHRS and CDR2 YFSETQ. CDR3 nucleotides: TGCGCCAGCAGCTTGGGGCCGCAGAAAACTAATGAAAAACTGTTTTTT. It specifies CASSLGPQKTNEKLFF. Using reference TRBV5-1 and TRBJ1-4 for the parts outside the CDR3, the full variable domain is KAGVTQTPRYLIKTRGQQVTLSCSPISGHRSVSWYQQTPGQGLQFLFEYFSETQRNKGNFPGRFSGRQFSNSRSEMNVSTLELGDSALYLCASSLGPQKTNEKLFFGSGTQLSVL.

The chain couples TRBV6-6 to TRBJ2-3; 10 nucleotides align to TRBD1. Trimming at V came to 5 bases and at J to 7 bases, leaving 9 bases not matched to a gene. The CDR3 spans 15 residues. Germline V gives CDR1 MNHNY, CDR2 SVGAGI (reference sequence). The CDR3 loop is CASSPEDRGINTQYF. In DNA, the CDR3 is TGTGCCAGCAGTCCCGAGGACAGGGGGATAAATACGCAGTATTTT.

The rearrangement uses TRBV27 and TRBJ2-7; TRBD1 matches 8 bases. Trimming cost V 6 bases and J 1 base; bases outside gene matches: 5. Per the germline V gene, CDR1 is MNHEY and CDR2 is SMNVEV (reference sequence). The CDR3 sequence is 14 residues long. CDR3 loop: CASRRTGSSYEQYF. CDR3 sequence (DNA): TGTGCCAGCAGACGGACAGGGAGTTCCTACGAGCAGTACTTC.

The chain joins TRBV9 to TRBJ2-7; TRBD2 might be the D (7 bases). V gave up 4 bases and J gave up 7 bases, with 24 bases separating them. CDR1 SGDLS and CDR2 YYNGEE come from the germline V gene. CDR3 length equals 16 residues. CDR3 region: CASSKWGGAPNREQYF. The CDR3 DNA reads TGTGCCAGCAGCAAATGGGGGGGGGCTCCAAACAGAGAGCAGTACTTC.

This clone was seen a single time. This sequence joins TRBV28 and TRBJ1-1; no reliable D call. Germline-derived CDR1 and CDR2 are MDHEN and SYDVKM. The CDR3 is 15 residues long. V was pared by 2 bases and J by 1 base, with 11 bases between. The CDR3 bases are TGTGCCAGCAGTTTAGATACGGGATCGAACACTGAAGCTTTCTTT. It specifies CASSLDTGSNTEAFF.

J is TRBJ2-5 and V is TRBV5-1, with unresolved D. Germline loops: CDR1 SGHRS, CDR2 YFSETQ. V was clipped by 1 base and J by 5 bases, with 12 bases between them. The CDR3 contains 14 residues. The CDR3 protein is CASSLTFLAETQYF. The CDR3, as DNA: TGCGCCAGCAGCTTGACCTTTCTCGCGGAGACCCAGTACTTC. Supplemented by reference TRBV5-1 and TRBJ2-5, the full variable domain reads KAGVTQTPRYLIKTRGQQVTLSCSPISGHRSVSWYQQTPGQGLQFLFEYFSETQRNKGNFPGRFSGRQFSNSRSEMNVSTLELGDSALYLCASSLTFLAETQYFGPGTRLLVL.

The rearrangement links TRBV27 to TRBJ2-2; 14 positions agree with TRBD2. The CDR3 runs to 19 residues. V gave up 2 bases and J gave up 4 bases; unmatched junction bases: 9. CDR1 is MNHEY and CDR2 is SMNVEV in the germline V gene (reference sequence). The CDR3 here is CASSLAPTSGGAVTGELFF. CDR3 bases: TGTGCCAGCAGTTTAGCACCGACTAGCGGGGGGGCGGTCACCGGGGAGCTGTTTTTT.

V usage is TRBV19 and J usage is TRBJ2-2, with D possibly matching TRBD1 (5 bases). V lost 3 bases, J lost 7 bases, and 9 bases lay in between. The CDR3 extends over 13 amino acids. Germline values: CDR1 LNHDA, CDR2 SQIVND (reference sequence). CDR3 loop: CASSIRVGGELFF. CDR3 DNA sequence: TGTGCCAGTAGTATCAGGGTGGGCGGGGAGCTGTTTTTT.

The chain has TRBV9 and TRBJ2-3; 8 bases fit TRBD1. The CDR3 contains 14 residues. CDR1 and CDR2 (germline): SGDLS, YYNGEE. V dropped 2 bases and J dropped 5; count of bases not matched to a gene: 4. The CDR3 DNA follows: TGTGCCAGCAGCGTCAGGGGGCTGGGAGATACGCAGTATTTT. Translated: CASSVRGLGDTQYF.

This chain links TRBV30 with TRBJ2-3; D is perhaps TRBD2 (6 bases). CDR3 length equals 14 residues. CDR1 and CDR2 from the germline V gene are GTSNPN and SVGIG (reference sequence). Trimming removed 6 bases at V and 9 bases at J, with 22 bases between. Here the CDR3 DNA reads TGTGCCTGCCGGCGGGAAAACTATGGGGCGACGCAGTATTTT. Translation gives CACRRENYGATQYF.

The chain employs TRBV10-3 and TRBJ1-6; 10 bases agree with TRBD1. CDR1 and CDR2 (germline): ENHRY, SYGVKD. The CDR3 extends over 15 amino acids. V shed 10 bases and J 10 bases; nucleotides not matched to a gene: 13. CDR3: CATASSGTGESPLHF. The CDR3, as DNA: TGTGCCACTGCCTCTTCCGGGACAGGGGAATCACCCCTCCACTTT.

This clone was observed once. The J gene is TRBJ2-7, the V gene TRBV18, with D unresolved. V dropped 3 bases and J dropped 0 bases, with 9 bases sitting between them. This CDR3 spans 14 amino acids. The V gene's germline CDR1 is KGHSH and CDR2 LQKENI. The CDR3 region has the DNA TGTGCCAGCTCACCCCAGGAAAACTCCTACGAGCAGTACTTC. Translated, it gives CASSPQENSYEQYF. The whole variable domain, remainder taken from reference TRBV18 and TRBJ2-7, is NAGVMQNPRHLVRRRGQEARLRCSPMKGHSHVYWYRQLPEEGLKFMVYLQKENIIDESGMPKERFSAEFPKEGPSILRIQQVVRGDSAAYFCASSPQENSYEQYFGPGTRLTVT.

The genes are TRBV7-9 and TRBJ2-2; the D is unclear. From germline, CDR1 is SEHNR and CDR2 FQNEAQ (reference sequence). CDR3 length: 15 amino acids. Trimming took 4 bases from V and 1 from J, leaving 10 bases between them. CDR3 in DNA: TGTGCCAGCAGCTACCGGGTCCAGAACACCGGGGAGCTGTTTTTT. Translation: CASSYRVQNTGELFF.

This clone has just one count. This chain connects TRBV9 to TRBJ1-1; no clear D. V gave up 1 base and J gave up 1 base, with 5 bases separating them. Germline CDR1 SGDLS, CDR2 YYNGEE. This CDR3 is built from 13 residues. The CDR3 spells CASSVLGNTEAFF. The CDR3 bases are TGTGCCAGCAGCGTACTAGGGAACACTGAAGCTTTCTTT.

The genes are TRBV6-1 and TRBJ1-5; no clear D gene. The length of the CDR3 is 15 residues. Germline CDR1 and CDR2: MNHNS and SASEGT. V was shortened by 4 bases and J by 4 bases, with 14 bases between the two germline ends. CDR3 bases: TGTGCCAGCAGTGTTGGCCAGGTCCAAAATCAGCCCCAGCATTTT. The encoded protein is CASSVGQVQNQPQHF.

V is TRBV4-1 and J is TRBJ2-7, with a possible D match to TRBD1 (5 bases). Per germline, CDR1 MGHRA and CDR2 YSYEKL. The CDR3 consists of 15 residues. Between the trimmed V and J ends, which lost 0 bases and 3 bases, there was a span of 12 bases. The CDR3 loop reads CASSQDVGHHYEQYF. The CDR3, as DNA: TGCGCCAGCAGCCAAGATGTCGGACACCACTACGAGCAGTACTTC.

This clone was detected only a few times. The chain couples TRBV28 to TRBJ2-7, with D perhaps matching TRBD1 (5 bases). This CDR3 has 13 residues. V lost 6 bases, J lost 6 bases, and 15 bases lay in between. From germline, CDR1 is MDHEN and CDR2 SYDVKM. The CDR3 loop is CASRDPGLGEQYF. Written as DNA, the CDR3 is TGTGCCAGCAGGGATCCAGGGTTAGGCGAGCAGTACTTC. The full variable domain, with the rest looked up from reference TRBV28 and TRBJ2-7, is DVKVTQSSRYLVKRTGEKVFLECVQDMDHENMFWYRQDPGLGLRLIYFSYDVKMKEKGDIPEGYSVSREKKERFSLILESASTNQTSMYLCASRDPGLGEQYFGPGTRLTVT.

A single count supports this clone. The rearrangement links TRBV28 to TRBJ1-1; 8 nucleotides line up with TRBD1. There are 14 residues in the CDR3. Germline loops: CDR1 MDHEN, CDR2 SYDVKM. After removal of 7 bases from V and 6 bases from J, the junction contained 10 bases not matched to a gene. The DNA of the CDR3 is TGTGCCAGCAAGGGTCCTACGACAGGGGCTGAAGCTTTCTTT. This encodes CASKGPTTGAEAFF.

The chain couples TRBV2 to TRBJ1-2; D uncertain. V lost 6 bases and J 5 bases, leaving 10 bases between the germline ends. CDR1 is SNHLY, CDR2 FYNNEI, per germline. The CDR3 length is 12 residues. CDR3 DNA: TGTGCCAGCAGCCCGAGGGATTATGGCTACACCTTC. As protein: CASSPRDYGYTF.